The sequence of this TCR beta chain was determined in a study of blood T cell repertoires in COVID-19. Per the study methods: Counts of nucleated cells, estimated from reference gene primer amplification, were obtained. Some clones are missing from TCRdb's copy, which holds only in-frame ones; the method was immunoSEQ multiplex PCR. V and J calls plus clone size are reproduced from that table; the DNA served to infer D and trimming. The repertoire holds 250,000 to 300,000 clones, 85% to 90% seen once, with under 9.5% in the top ten. Germline V gene data show CDR1 as MGHRA and CDR2 as YSYEKL. V was clipped by 4 bases and J by 0 bases, with 12 bases between them. The CDR3 runs 15 residues. Participants were aged about 18 to 90 years, lived in over 20 US areas, and enrolled virtually. Participants had their cohort set by participant-reported clinical history. Recovery among Cohort 3 donors was established by two negative PCRs, clearance, or symptom resolution.

The sample comprised PBMCs or T cells enriched from blood (not recorded which). J is TRBJ1-1 and V is TRBV4-1; TRBD1 is a possible D gene (6 bases). The origin of this receptor is a middle-aged man who had recovered from COVID-19. As DNA, the CDR3 is TGCGCCAGCAGCCTCACAGACAGGCTGAACACTGAAGCTTTCTTT. This codes for CASSLTDRLNTEAFF.